This T cell receptor (beta chain) was documented in a study of blood T cell repertoires in COVID-19. In the authors' workflow: Amplification with reference gene primers provided the estimates of nucleated cell counts. Repertoires were generated with immunoSEQ multiplex PCR, while TCRdb's copy carries only in-frame clones and drops some. The V and J calls and clone size are taken from that table; D and trimming were inferred from the DNA. This table has about 170,000 clones, under 80% appearing once. This clonotype was sampled from a woman older than 75 with acute or convalescent COVID-19. What was sequenced was peripheral blood.

CDR3 in DNA: TGTGCCAGCAGCTCTAGAGACAGGAATCAGCCCCAGCATTTT. It encodes CASSSRDRNQPQHF. The chain combines TRBV7-9 with TRBJ1-5; tentatively, D is TRBD1 (6 bases). The V end was cut by 4 bases, the J end by 4 bases, with 11 bases between. The CDR3 runs 14 residues. The germline gives CDR1 SEHNR, CDR2 FQNEAQ (reference sequence).